The T cell receptor beta chain under discussion was sequenced for a study of cytomegalovirus exposure and HLA in healthy donors. Study summary: Drawn from HLA-typed donors, tens of millions of unique TCRs were held in an early data release.

Primers for the PCR totalled 60 Vbeta and 13 Jbeta. TCRdb's copy holds only in-frame clones and misses some; the assay was immunoSEQ multiplex PCR. This sample yields 200,000 or so clones, of which roughly four fifths are seen a single time; over 1.1% belongs to the top ten. Study-level findings and limits: TCR beta V- and J-gene trimming was later associated with a missense DCLRE1C variant. TCR beta chains associated with HLA were, in a later analysis, more clonally expanded than equally common others.

V dropped 2 bases and J dropped 2; count of bases not matched to a gene: 8. The CDR3 is made up of 16 amino acids. Germline values: CDR1 LNHDA, CDR2 SQIVND (reference sequence). As for this clone: Its specificity is unknown.

The genes are TRBV19 and TRBJ2-5; TRBD2 matches 7 bases. The specimen sequenced was PBMCs. This TCR came from a girl under 18 in good health and CMV-seronegative. The CDR3 spells CASSILGGVDQETQYF. The CDR3 DNA is TGTGCCAGTAGTATATTGGGAGGGGTGGATCAAGAGACCCAGTACTTC.